This T cell receptor (beta chain) emerged from a study of radiation and T cells in renal cell carcinoma. As to time point: blood 4 weeks post-SBRT, at nephrectomy. Described treatment: 15 Gy SBRT to primary tumor, nephrectomy 4 weeks later. Serial blood draws occurred at baseline and 2 and 4 weeks post-SBRT. Study-wide findings and caveats: In blood, top tumor clones expanded by 2 weeks, shrinking by 4.

Profiled with immunoSEQ multiplex PCR; TCRdb holds only in-frame clones, not every one. Among 97,000 or so clones listed, 65% to 90% were seen once. Notes on this clone: Its specificity is unknown.

The CDR3 contains 13 residues. Trimming cost V 9 bases and J 7 bases, with 16 bases left between them. Germline V CDR1 and CDR2: MNHNS, SASEGT. V is TRBV6-1 and J is TRBJ2-1, with a weak D call TRBD2 (5 bases). The TCR originated in a man aged 55 to 70 with renal cell carcinoma. Sequencing was performed on blood, taken from a patient whose treatment included radiotherapy and nephrectomy. The CDR3 coding sequence is TGTGCCAGTAGTTGGGAGCGAGGGAATGAGCAGTTCTTC. This translates into CASSWERGNEQFF.